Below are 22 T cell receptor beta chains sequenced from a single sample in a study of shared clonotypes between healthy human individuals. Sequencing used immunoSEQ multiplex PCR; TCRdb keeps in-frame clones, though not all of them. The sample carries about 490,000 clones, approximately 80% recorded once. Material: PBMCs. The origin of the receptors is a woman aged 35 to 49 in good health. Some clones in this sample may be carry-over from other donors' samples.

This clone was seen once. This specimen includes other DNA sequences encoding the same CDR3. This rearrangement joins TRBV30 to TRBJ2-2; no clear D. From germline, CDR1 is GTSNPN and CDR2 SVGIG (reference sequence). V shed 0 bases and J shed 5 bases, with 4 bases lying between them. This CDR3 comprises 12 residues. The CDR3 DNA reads TGTGCCTGGAGTGTAAATACCGGGGAGCTGTTTTTT. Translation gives CAWSVNTGELFF.

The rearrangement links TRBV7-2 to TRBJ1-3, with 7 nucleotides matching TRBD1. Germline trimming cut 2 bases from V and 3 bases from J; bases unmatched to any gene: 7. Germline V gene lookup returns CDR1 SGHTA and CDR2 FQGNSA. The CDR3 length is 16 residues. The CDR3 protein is CASSLSGGARGNTIYF. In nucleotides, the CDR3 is TGTGCCAGCAGCTTATCAGGGGGGGCGCGTGGAAACACCATATATTTT.

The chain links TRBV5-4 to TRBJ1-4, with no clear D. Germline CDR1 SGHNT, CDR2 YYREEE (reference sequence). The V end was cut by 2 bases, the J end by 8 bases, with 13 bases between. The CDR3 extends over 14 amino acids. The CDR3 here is CASSFGGLREKLFF. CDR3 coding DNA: TGTGCCAGCAGCTTCGGCGGACTGAGGGAAAAACTGTTTTTT. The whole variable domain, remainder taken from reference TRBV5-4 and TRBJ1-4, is ETGVTQSPTHLIKTRGQQVTLRCSSQSGHNTVSWYQQALGQGPQFIFQYYREEENGRGNFPPRFSGLQFPNYSSELNVNALELDDSALYLCASSFGGLREKLFFGSGTQLSVL.

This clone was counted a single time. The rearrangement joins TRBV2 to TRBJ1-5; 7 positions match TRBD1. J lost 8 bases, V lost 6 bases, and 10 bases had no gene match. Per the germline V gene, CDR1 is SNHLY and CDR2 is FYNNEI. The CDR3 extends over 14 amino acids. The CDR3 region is CASRLTGHSEPQHF. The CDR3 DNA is TGTGCCAGCAGACTGACAGGGCATAGTGAGCCCCAGCATTTT. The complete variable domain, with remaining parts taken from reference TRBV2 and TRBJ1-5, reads EPEVTQTPSHQVTQMGQEVILRCVPISNHLYFYWYRQILGQKVEFLVSFYNNEISEKSEIFDDQFSVERPDGSNFTLKIRSTKLEDSAMYFCASRLTGHSEPQHFGDGTRLSIL.

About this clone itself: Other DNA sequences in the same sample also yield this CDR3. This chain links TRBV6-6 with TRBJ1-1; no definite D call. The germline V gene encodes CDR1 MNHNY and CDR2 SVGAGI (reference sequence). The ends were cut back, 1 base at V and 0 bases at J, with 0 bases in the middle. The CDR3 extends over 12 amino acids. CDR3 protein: CASSYLNTEAFF. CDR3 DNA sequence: TGTGCCAGCAGTTACTTGAACACTGAAGCTTTCTTT.

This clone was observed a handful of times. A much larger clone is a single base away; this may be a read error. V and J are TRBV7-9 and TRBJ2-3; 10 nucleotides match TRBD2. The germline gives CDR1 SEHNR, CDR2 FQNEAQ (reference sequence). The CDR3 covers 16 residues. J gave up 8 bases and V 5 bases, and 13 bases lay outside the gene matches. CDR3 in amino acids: CASSGGASGSLGTQYF. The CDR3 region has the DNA TGTGCCAGCAGCGGGGGCGCTAGCGGGAGTCTAGGTACGCAGTATTTT.

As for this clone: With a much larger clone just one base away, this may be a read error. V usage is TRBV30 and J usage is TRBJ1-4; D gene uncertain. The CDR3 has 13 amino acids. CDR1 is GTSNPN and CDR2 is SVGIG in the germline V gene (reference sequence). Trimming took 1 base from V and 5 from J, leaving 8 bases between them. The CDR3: CAWSAPGNEKLFF. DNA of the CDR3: TGTGCCTGGAGTGCTCCGGGGAATGAAAAACTGTTTTTT.

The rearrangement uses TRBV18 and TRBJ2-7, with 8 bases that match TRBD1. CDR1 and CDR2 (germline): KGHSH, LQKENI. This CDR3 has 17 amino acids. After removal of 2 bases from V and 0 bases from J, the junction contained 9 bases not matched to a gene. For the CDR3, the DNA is TGTGCCAGCTCACCATCGCCGGGACAGGAGAGCTCCTACGAGCAGTACTTC. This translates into CASSPSPGQESSYEQYF.

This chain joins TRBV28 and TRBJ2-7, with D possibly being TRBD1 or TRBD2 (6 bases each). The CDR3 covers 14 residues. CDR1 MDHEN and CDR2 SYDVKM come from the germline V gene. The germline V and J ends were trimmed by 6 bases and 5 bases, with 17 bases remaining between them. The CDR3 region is CASRLQGGFDEQYF. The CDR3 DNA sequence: TGTGCCAGCAGATTACAGGGAGGTTTCGACGAGCAGTACTTC.

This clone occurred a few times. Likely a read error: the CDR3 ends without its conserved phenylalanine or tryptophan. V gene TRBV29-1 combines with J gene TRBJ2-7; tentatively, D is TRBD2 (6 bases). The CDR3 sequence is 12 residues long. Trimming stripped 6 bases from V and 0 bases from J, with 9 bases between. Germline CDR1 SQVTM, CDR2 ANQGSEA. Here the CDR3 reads CSVAGSSYEQYS. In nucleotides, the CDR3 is TGCAGCGTAGCGGGTAGCTCCTACGAGCAGTACTCC.

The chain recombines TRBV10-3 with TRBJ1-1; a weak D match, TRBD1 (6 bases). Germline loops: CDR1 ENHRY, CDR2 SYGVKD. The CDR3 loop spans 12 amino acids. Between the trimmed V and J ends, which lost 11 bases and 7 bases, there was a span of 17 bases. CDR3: CASRGETSEAFF. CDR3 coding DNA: TGTGCCTCTAGGGGGGAGACAAGTGAAGCTTTCTTT.

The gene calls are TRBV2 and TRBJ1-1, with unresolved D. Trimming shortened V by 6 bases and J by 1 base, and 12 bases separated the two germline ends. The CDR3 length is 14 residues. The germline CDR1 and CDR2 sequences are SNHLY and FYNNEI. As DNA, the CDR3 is TGTGCCAGCAGGGGTCCCTACAGGAACACTGAAGCTTTCTTT. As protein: CASRGPYRNTEAFF.

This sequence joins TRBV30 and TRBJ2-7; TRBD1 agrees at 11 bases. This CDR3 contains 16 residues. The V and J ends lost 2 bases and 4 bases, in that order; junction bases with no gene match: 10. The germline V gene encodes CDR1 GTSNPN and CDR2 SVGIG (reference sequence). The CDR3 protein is CAWSISPGTGGYEQYF. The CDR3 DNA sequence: TGTGCCTGGAGTATATCTCCCGGGACAGGGGGATACGAGCAGTACTTC. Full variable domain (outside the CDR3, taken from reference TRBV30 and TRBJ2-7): SQTIHQWPATLVQPVGSPLSLECTVEGTSNPNLYWYRQAAGRGLQLLFYSVGIGQISSEVPQNLSASRPQDRQFILSSKKLLLSDSGFYLCAWSISPGTGGYEQYFGPGTRLTVT.

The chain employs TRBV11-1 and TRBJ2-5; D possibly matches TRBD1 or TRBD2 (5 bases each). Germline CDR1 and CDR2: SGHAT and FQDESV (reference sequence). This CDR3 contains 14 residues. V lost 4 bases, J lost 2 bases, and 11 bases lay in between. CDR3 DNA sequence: TGTGCCAGCAGCTCGGGACCTAAACAAGAGACCCAGTACTTC. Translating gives CASSSGPKQETQYF.

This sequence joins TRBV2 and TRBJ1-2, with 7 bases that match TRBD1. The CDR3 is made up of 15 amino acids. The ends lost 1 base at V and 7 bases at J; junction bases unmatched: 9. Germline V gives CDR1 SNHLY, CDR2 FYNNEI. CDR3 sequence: CASSEGRQGPGGYTF. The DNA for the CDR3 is TGTGCCAGCAGTGAAGGGCGACAGGGCCCTGGTGGCTACACCTTC.

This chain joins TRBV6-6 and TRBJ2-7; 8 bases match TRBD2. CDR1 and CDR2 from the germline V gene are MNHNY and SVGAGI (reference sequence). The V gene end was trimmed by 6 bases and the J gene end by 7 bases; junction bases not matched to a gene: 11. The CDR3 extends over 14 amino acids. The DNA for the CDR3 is TGTGCCAGCAGCCGGAGCAGCGGGAGTTGGGAGCAGTACTTC. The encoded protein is CASSRSSGSWEQYF.

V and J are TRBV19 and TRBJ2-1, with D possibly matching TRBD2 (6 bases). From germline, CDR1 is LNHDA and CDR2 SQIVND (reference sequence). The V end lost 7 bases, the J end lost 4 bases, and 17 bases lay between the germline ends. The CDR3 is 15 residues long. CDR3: CASTLNLGLYNEQFF. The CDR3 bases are TGTGCCAGTACCTTAAACTTGGGACTTTACAATGAGCAGTTCTTC.

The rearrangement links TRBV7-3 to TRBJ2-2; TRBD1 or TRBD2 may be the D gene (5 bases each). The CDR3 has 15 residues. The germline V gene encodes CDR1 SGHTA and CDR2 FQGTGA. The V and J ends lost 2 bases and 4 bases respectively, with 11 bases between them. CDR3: CASSLSGGGTGELFF. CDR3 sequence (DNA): TGTGCCAGCAGCTTATCGGGTGGGGGCACCGGGGAGCTGTTTTTT.

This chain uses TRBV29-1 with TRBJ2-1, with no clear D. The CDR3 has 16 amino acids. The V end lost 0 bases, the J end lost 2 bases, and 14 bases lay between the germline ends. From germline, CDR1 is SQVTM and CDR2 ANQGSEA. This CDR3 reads CSVEDQTAATYNEQFF. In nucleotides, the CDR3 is TGCAGCGTTGAAGATCAAACGGCGGCCACCTACAATGAGCAGTTCTTC.

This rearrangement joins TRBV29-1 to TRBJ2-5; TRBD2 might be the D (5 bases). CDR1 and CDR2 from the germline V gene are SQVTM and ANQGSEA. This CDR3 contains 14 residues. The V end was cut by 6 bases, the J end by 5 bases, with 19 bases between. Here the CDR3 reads CSVRSGVTGETQYF. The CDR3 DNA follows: TGCAGCGTCCGAAGTGGGGTTACGGGGGAGACCCAGTACTTC.

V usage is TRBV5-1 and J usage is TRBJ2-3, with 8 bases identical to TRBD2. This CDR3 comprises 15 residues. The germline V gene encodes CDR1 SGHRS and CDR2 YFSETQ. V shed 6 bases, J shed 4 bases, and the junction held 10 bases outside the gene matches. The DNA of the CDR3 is TGCGCCAGCACTCAACCGGGACTAGATGCAGATACGCAGTATTTT. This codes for CASTQPGLDADTQYF. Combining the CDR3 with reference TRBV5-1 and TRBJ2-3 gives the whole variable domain KAGVTQTPRYLIKTRGQQVTLSCSPISGHRSVSWYQQTPGQGLQFLFEYFSETQRNKGNFPGRFSGRQFSNSRSEMNVSTLELGDSALYLCASTQPGLDADTQYFGPGTRLTVL.

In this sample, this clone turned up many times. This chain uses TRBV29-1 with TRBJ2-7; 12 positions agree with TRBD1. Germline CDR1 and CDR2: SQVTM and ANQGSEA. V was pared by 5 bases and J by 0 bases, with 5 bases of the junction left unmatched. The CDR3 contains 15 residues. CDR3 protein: CSVSGTGGFSYEQYF. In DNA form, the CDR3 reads TGCAGCGTTTCTGGGACAGGGGGCTTCTCCTACGAGCAGTACTTC.